The 32 T cell receptor beta chains below were found in one sample sequenced in a study of blood T cell repertoires in COVID-19. Method: immunoSEQ multiplex PCR; TCRdb's copy keeps in-frame clones and lacks some. The sample shows about 260,000 clones, roughly 90% of them seen only once. Material for sequencing was PBMCs or T cells enriched from blood (not recorded which). The receptors here all came from a woman in her forties or fifties who had recovered from COVID-19.

The J gene is TRBJ2-3, the V gene TRBV4-1, with a possible D match to TRBD2 (5 bases). The CDR3 has 16 residues. Germline V gene data show CDR1 as MGHRA and CDR2 as YSYEKL. Trimming cost V 5 bases and J 1 base, with 16 bases left between them. CDR3 residues: CASSDYWAYGTDTQYF. In nucleotides, the CDR3 is TGCGCCAGCAGCGACTACTGGGCCTACGGCACAGATACGCAGTATTTT.

This sequence joins TRBV2 and TRBJ2-5; 7 bases align to TRBD2. Losses at the gene ends were 1 base for V and 9 bases for J; bases not matched to a gene: 5. CDR1 SNHLY and CDR2 FYNNEI come from the germline V gene. The CDR3 spans 13 residues. The CDR3 loop is CASSEGQGGSQYF. DNA of the CDR3: TGTGCCAGCAGTGAAGGGCAGGGAGGGTCCCAGTACTTC.

The rearrangement uses TRBV6-4 and TRBJ1-6, with D uncertain. This CDR3 contains 13 residues. The germline V and J ends were trimmed by 1 base and 10 bases, with 8 bases remaining between them. Per germline, CDR1 MRHNA and CDR2 SNTAGT. As DNA, the CDR3 is TGTGCCAGCAGTGACTTCCGAGGATCACCCCTCCACTTT. Translating gives CASSDFRGSPLHF.

V usage is TRBV7-3 and J usage is TRBJ1-1; 12 bases align to TRBD1. V gave up 1 base and J gave up 4 bases; unmatched junction bases: 7. Germline V gene lookup returns CDR1 SGHTA and CDR2 FQGTGA. CDR3 length: 17 amino acids. The CDR3 here is CASSLNRVGQGATEAFF. The DNA for the CDR3 is TGTGCCAGCAGCTTAAATCGAGTGGGACAGGGGGCCACTGAAGCTTTCTTT. Supplemented by reference TRBV7-3 and TRBJ1-1, the full variable domain reads GAGVSQTPSNKVTEKGKYVELRCDPISGHTALYWYRQSLGQGPEFLIYFQGTGAADDSGLPNDRFFAVRPEGSVSTLKIQRTERGDSAVYLCASSLNRVGQGATEAFFGQGTRLTVV.

This rearrangement joins TRBV15 to TRBJ2-4; 10 bases match TRBD1. The germline V gene has CDR1 LNHNV and CDR2 YYDKDF (reference sequence). The CDR3 spans 15 residues. Germline trimming cut 4 bases from V and 6 bases from J; bases unmatched to any gene: 6. The DNA for the CDR3 is TGTGCCACCAGCAAAATCGGGACAGGGGTAAACATTCAGTACTTC. It yields the protein CATSKIGTGVNIQYF.

The chain has TRBV28 and TRBJ2-5, with 10 bases lining up with TRBD1. The CDR3 totals 14 residues. The germline V gene has CDR1 MDHEN and CDR2 SYDVKM. V gave up 4 bases and J gave up 6 bases; unmatched junction bases: 5. The CDR3 nucleotides read TGTGCCAGCAGTTCCCGGACAGGGGGGAAGACCCAGTACTTC. Encoded protein: CASSSRTGGKTQYF.

This clone was picked up one time. This chain joins TRBV6-2 or TRBV6-3 and TRBJ2-1; 10 bases align to TRBD2. Germline CDR1 and CDR2: MNHEY and SVGEGT. The CDR3 length is 16 residues. Trimming removed 6 bases from V and 5 bases from J; junction bases left unmatched: 10. CDR3 residues: CASSPGGLAGDNEQFF. The CDR3 DNA reads TGTGCCAGCAGCCCCGGGGGGCTAGCGGGAGACAATGAGCAGTTCTTC.

V gene TRBV18 combines with J gene TRBJ2-1; D gene uncertain. The CDR3 has 15 residues. Trimming pared 3 bases from V and 0 bases from J, leaving 9 bases between. Germline CDR1 KGHSH, CDR2 LQKENI. The DNA of the CDR3 is TGTGCCAGCTCACCCACACAGAGCTCCTACAATGAGCAGTTCTTC. Its translation is CASSPTQSSYNEQFF. Filled out from reference TRBV18 and TRBJ2-1, the complete variable domain reads NAGVMQNPRHLVRRRGQEARLRCSPMKGHSHVYWYRQLPEEGLKFMVYLQKENIIDESGMPKERFSAEFPKEGPSILRIQQVVRGDSAAYFCASSPTQSSYNEQFFGPGTRLTVL.

The chain joins TRBV5-5 to TRBJ1-5; D is unclear. The CDR3 sequence is 16 residues long. Germline CDR1 is SGHKS and CDR2 is YYEKEE (reference sequence). V dropped 4 bases and J dropped 4 bases, with 18 bases sitting between them. This chain's CDR3 is CASSPGGLSGNQPQHF. The CDR3 DNA follows: TGTGCCAGCAGCCCGGGAGGGCTCTCCGGGAATCAGCCCCAGCATTTT.

CDR3 DNA sequence: TGTGCCAGCAGCCCAGAGCCAGCGGGAGGCCTCCGGGTCCAGACCCAGTACTTC. Translated, it gives CASSPEPAGGLRVQTQYF. The rearrangement links TRBV5-4 to TRBJ2-5, with TRBD2 matching 9 bases. Germline-derived CDR1 and CDR2 are SGHNT and YYREEE (reference sequence). J gave up 6 bases and V 4 bases, and 19 bases lay outside the gene matches. CDR3 length: 18 residues.

The CDR3 here is CASSYAGGQETQYF. The CDR3 nucleotides read TGTGCCAGCAGCTACGCGGGGGGGCAAGAGACCCAGTACTTC. V and J are TRBV7-3 and TRBJ2-5; 9 bases are a match to TRBD2. The CDR3 is 14 amino acids. Germline V gene data show CDR1 as SGHTA and CDR2 as FQGTGA. Trimming cost V 4 bases and J 2 bases; bases outside gene matches: 2.

The chain combines TRBV7-8 with TRBJ2-2; D is uncertain. The CDR3 consists of 14 residues. V lost 1 base and J 4 bases, leaving 7 bases between the germline ends. Germline CDR1 is SGHVS and CDR2 is FQNEAQ. This CDR3 is CASSLVRFTGELFF. In nucleotides, the CDR3 is TGTGCCAGCAGCTTAGTACGGTTCACCGGGGAGCTGTTTTTT.

This clone was seen a handful of times. The same CDR3 also results from other DNA sequences found in this sample. The chain has TRBV29-1 and TRBJ2-1; 8 nucleotides line up with TRBD1. This CDR3 is built from 14 residues. J was trimmed by 6 bases and V by 6 bases; bases with no gene match: 10. CDR1 is SQVTM, CDR2 ANQGSEA, per germline. The CDR3 here is CSVRMTGVGNEQFF. CDR3 coding DNA: TGCAGCGTACGAATGACAGGGGTCGGCAATGAGCAGTTCTTC.

For the CDR3, the DNA is TGTGCCAGCAGCCCCTGGACACCGAGGACTGTAGCGGGAGGAACCTACGAGCAGTACTTC. It codes for CASSPWTPRTVAGGTYEQYF. This sequence joins TRBV7-3 and TRBJ2-7, with TRBD2 identical over 10 bases. The V segment lost 5 bases and the J segment 2 bases; nucleotides outside the gene matches: 21. Germline V gene sequence: CDR1 SGHTA, CDR2 FQGTGA. The CDR3 spans 20 residues.

The chain recombines TRBV4-1 with TRBJ1-2; D unresolved. The CDR3 contains 15 residues. Trimming removed 3 bases at V and 4 bases at J, with 15 bases between. The germline CDR1 and CDR2 sequences are MGHRA and YSYEKL. The CDR3 DNA sequence: TGCGCCAGCAGCCACCCCGTGGAGGCAGTCTATGGCTACACCTTC. Its translation: CASSHPVEAVYGYTF.

In this sample, this clone turned up once. V and J are TRBV12-3 or TRBV12-4 and TRBJ2-2, with no clear D. The CDR3 spans 12 residues. Trimming cost V 8 bases and J 5 bases, with 9 bases left between them. In DNA form, the CDR3 reads TGTGCCAGCCACTATTGGACCGGGGAGCTGTTTTTT. This gives the protein CASHYWTGELFF.

The genes are TRBV11-3 and TRBJ2-5; D perhaps matches TRBD1 (6 bases). The CDR3 sequence is 13 residues long. Deletions cut 5 bases from V and 3 bases from J, with 10 bases between. Germline CDR1 SGHNT, CDR2 YENEEA. The CDR3 protein is CASSPRQEETQYF. In DNA form, the CDR3 reads TGTGCCAGCAGCCCGCGACAGGAAGAGACCCAGTACTTC.

This chain connects TRBV2 to TRBJ1-1; possibly TRBD1 for D (6 bases). V lost 2 bases, J lost 1 base, and 11 bases lay in between. Germline V gene data show CDR1 as SNHLY and CDR2 as FYNNEI. The CDR3 consists of 15 residues. CDR3 loop: CASSESGTKNTEAFF. CDR3 nucleotides: TGTGCCAGCAGTGAAAGTGGGACAAAGAACACTGAAGCTTTCTTT.

The chain carries TRBV14 and TRBJ2-7; possible D gene TRBD2, 5 bases. Germline values: CDR1 SGHDN, CDR2 FVKESK. The CDR3 contains 15 residues. Trimming pared 1 base from V and 1 base from J, leaving 11 bases between. The CDR3 loop is CASSQGTWTSYEQYF. For the CDR3, the DNA is TGTGCCAGCAGCCAAGGGACTTGGACTTCCTACGAGCAGTACTTC.

This clone is a singleton in its sample. V is TRBV29-1 and J is TRBJ1-3; TRBD1 might be the D (5 bases). This CDR3 comprises 13 residues. Germline assignment: CDR1 SQVTM and CDR2 ANQGSEA. V was shortened by 7 bases and J by 3 bases, with 13 bases between the two germline ends. CDR3 DNA: TGCAGCGCTCGGGCGGGGGATGGAAACACCATATATTTT. Its protein is CSARAGDGNTIYF.

The rearrangement links TRBV3-1 (or the pseudogene TRBV3-2) to TRBJ2-1; maybe TRBD1 (6 bases). This CDR3 spans 14 amino acids. V lost 4 bases and J lost 9, with 16 bases in between. Germline V lookup: CDR1 LGHDT, CDR2 YNNKEL (reference sequence). The CDR3: CASSRQTGMSEQFF. DNA of the CDR3: TGTGCCAGCAGCCGCCAAACAGGGATGAGTGAGCAGTTCTTC.

This CDR3 reads CASRRDSTNEKLFF. DNA for the CDR3: TGCGCCAGCCGGCGGGATTCAACTAATGAAAAACTGTTTTTT. This chain joins TRBV5-1 and TRBJ1-4; D uncertain. V was pared by 7 bases and J by 0 bases, with 10 bases between. Germline CDR1 reads SGHRS; CDR2 reads YFSETQ. The CDR3 is 14 amino acids.

The chain combines TRBV7-3 with TRBJ2-7, with 8 bases that match TRBD2. V shed 4 bases, J shed 4 bases, and the junction held 12 bases outside the gene matches. CDR1 and CDR2 (germline): SGHTA, FQGTGA. The CDR3 spans 16 residues. CDR3 region: CASSSTSVRRLYEQYF. In DNA, the CDR3 is TGTGCCAGCAGCTCGACTAGCGTTAGGAGGTTGTACGAGCAGTACTTC.

This clone was recorded once. The CDR3 DNA reads TGTGCCAGTAGTACGACAGGGGTCGGAAACACCATATATTTT. It is translated as CASSTTGVGNTIYF. This rearrangement joins TRBV19 to TRBJ1-3, with 8 bases matching TRBD1. This CDR3 contains 14 residues. V lost 4 bases and J lost 4; bases outside the gene matches: 3. Germline V gives CDR1 LNHDA, CDR2 SQIVND (reference sequence).

This chain uses TRBV27 with TRBJ1-2, with TRBD1 matching 10 bases. Losses at the gene ends were 2 bases for V and 8 bases for J; bases not matched to a gene: 2. Looked up from germline, CDR1 is MNHEY and CDR2 is SMNVEV (reference sequence). This CDR3 spans 13 amino acids. The CDR3 DNA follows: TGTGCCAGCAGTTTAGGGACAGGGGACGGCTACACCTTC. It is translated as CASSLGTGDGYTF.

The rearrangement uses TRBV11-2 and TRBJ2-1; 9 nucleotides match TRBD2. Germline CDR1 SGHAT, CDR2 FQNNGV. The trim removed 6 bases at V and 3 bases at J, leaving 6 bases unmatched. CDR3 length equals 15 residues. The CDR3 coding sequence is TGTGCCAGCAGGTCGACTAGCGGAGGCTACAATGAGCAGTTCTTC. Protein product: CASRSTSGGYNEQFF.

The rearrangement links TRBV19 to TRBJ1-5, with TRBD1 matching over 9 bases. This CDR3 contains 16 residues. With V trimmed by 1 base and J by 9 bases, 10 bases remained unmatched. The germline CDR1 and CDR2 sequences are LNHDA and SQIVND (reference sequence). The CDR3 DNA reads as TGTGCCAGTAGTATAGGGGGACAGGGCCGCGGGGTGCCCCAGCATTTT. It yields the protein CASSIGGQGRGVPQHF.

V and J are TRBV30 and TRBJ1-5, with D perhaps matching TRBD1 (6 bases). The V end was cut by 5 bases, the J end by 6 bases, with 17 bases between. In germline, CDR1 is GTSNPN, CDR2 SVGIG (reference sequence). This CDR3 is built from 14 residues. The CDR3 spells CAWATGISSQPQHF. For the CDR3, the DNA is TGTGCCTGGGCCACAGGGATTTCGTCTCAGCCCCAGCATTTT.

The genes are TRBV5-1 and TRBJ1-1; no reliable D call. V lost 6 bases to trimming and J lost 5 bases, with 20 bases between them. This CDR3 has 15 amino acids. The V gene's germline CDR1 is SGHRS and CDR2 YFSETQ. As DNA, the CDR3 is TGCGCCAGCAAAGACCCGATCGTCAGAGGGACTGAAGCTTTCTTT. Its protein product is CASKDPIVRGTEAFF. Supplemented by reference TRBV5-1 and TRBJ1-1, the full variable domain reads KAGVTQTPRYLIKTRGQQVTLSCSPISGHRSVSWYQQTPGQGLQFLFEYFSETQRNKGNFPGRFSGRQFSNSRSEMNVSTLELGDSALYLCASKDPIVRGTEAFFGQGTRLTVV.

This chain connects TRBV11-2 to TRBJ1-1; D may be TRBD1 (6 bases). Germline CDR1 is SGHAT and CDR2 is FQNNGV. Trimming pared 4 bases from V and 4 bases from J, leaving 13 bases between. The CDR3 has 14 amino acids. This chain's CDR3 is CASSWDMAGTEAFF. DNA for the CDR3: TGTGCCAGCAGCTGGGACATGGCGGGCACTGAAGCTTTCTTT.

The V and J genes are TRBV29-1 and TRBJ2-1; 13 bases map to TRBD2. Germline-derived CDR1 and CDR2 are SQVTM and ANQGSEA. The CDR3 length is 15 residues. The trim removed 7 bases at V and 7 bases at J, leaving 10 bases unmatched. As DNA, the CDR3 is TGCAGCGCCCGGATACTAGCGGGAGGGCCTAATGAGCAGTTCTTC. The encoded protein is CSARILAGGPNEQFF.

The chain couples TRBV11-2 to TRBJ1-5; 8 nucleotides match TRBD1. The CDR3 spans 15 residues. Trimming at V came to 1 base and at J to 4 bases, leaving 3 bases not matched to a gene. Germline V lookup: CDR1 SGHAT, CDR2 FQNNGV. In DNA, the CDR3 is TGTGCCAGCAGCTTAGGGACAGGGATAAATCAGCCCCAGCATTTT. This gives the protein CASSLGTGINQPQHF.